A selection of T cell receptor beta chains follows, all from one sample in a study of OX40 agonist ivuxolimab in advanced cancers. Generated by immunoSEQ multiplex PCR, the TCRdb table keeps only in-frame clones and is missing some. This sample has about 22,000 clones, with around 80% found just once. The sequences come from CD4+ or CD8+ T cells sorted from blood, collected in a trial of the OX40 agonist ivuxolimab. The receptor source for this set is an adult with an advanced solid tumor such as melanoma, head and neck, liver or kidney cancer. Both conserved end residues are part of each CDR3. The D gene is left open where the match is weak. Expanded clones get a size class; other rows say once, few or many, or leave the size out.

>TRBJ2-7|TRBV7-9|NA|NA
TGTGCCAGCACCAATTGGGGTTACGAGCAGTACTTC
CASTNWGYEQYF
>TRBJ2-1|TRBV11-2|NA|once
TGTGCCAGCAGCTTACTGGGCAATGAGCAGTTCTTC
CASSLLGNEQFF
>TRBJ1-2|TRBV7-9|TRBD1|NA
TGTGCCAGCAGCCCCCCCGCAACCTCGCGAACAGGGGGCGAGTATGGCTACACCTTC
CASSPPATSRTGGEYGYTF
>TRBJ1-5|TRBV29-1|TRBD1|few
TGCAGCGTTGGGACAGGGGGAAGCAATCAGCCCCAGCATTTT
CSVGTGGSNQPQHF
>TRBJ1-5|TRBV27|TRBD1|NA
TGTGCCAGCAGTTGGGACAGTTCTAGCAATCAGCCCCAGCATTTT
CASSWDSSSNQPQHF
>TRBJ1-3|TRBV27|NA|NA
TGTGCCAGCAGTTTTGGAGGGGGCTCTGGAAACACCATATATTTT
CASSFGGGSGNTIYF
>TRBJ2-5|TRBV27|NA|NA
TGTGCCAGCAGTTTCTGTCCACTCTCTAATGGGACCCAGTACTTC
CASSFCPLSNGTQYF
>TRBJ1-1|TRBV7-8|TRBD1|NA
TGTGCCAGCAGCTTAACCAGCAGGGGGACTGAAGCTTTCTTT
CASSLTSRGTEAFF
>TRBJ2-1|TRBV9|TRBD1|NA
TGTGCCAGCAGCGTCGACAGGGACAGAGGCAATGAGCAGTTCTTC
CASSVDRDRGNEQFF
>TRBJ2-7|TRBV7-2|TRBD2|NA
TGTGCCAGCAGCTTAGAGGCGGGGGACCTCTACGAGCAGTACTTC
CASSLEAGDLYEQYF
>TRBJ1-1|TRBV7-8|NA|once
TGTGCCAGCAGCTTAGGAAAAGCCACAGGGCCCAAGGACACTGAAGCTTTCTTT
CASSLGKATGPKDTEAFF
>TRBJ1-5|TRBV7-6|NA|few
TGTGCCAGCAGCCAAGGGTTGCAGGGTAGTACTCAGCCCCAGCATTTT
CASSQGLQGSTQPQHF
>TRBJ2-7|TRBV7-2|NA|NA
TGTGCCAGCAGCTTAGCGGGTTATGACTACGAGCAGTACTTC
CASSLAGYDYEQYF
>TRBJ2-7|TRBV19|TRBD1|NA
TGTGCCAGTAGTAGCCGGGACAGCTACGAGCAGTACTTC
CASSSRDSYEQYF
>TRBJ2-2|TRBV6-1|NA|NA
TGTGCCAGCAGTGAAGCGCCGGGGCAGGGGAGGACCGGGGAGCTGTTTTTT
CASSEAPGQGRTGELFF
>TRBJ2-2|TRBV4-2|NA|few
TGTGCCAGCAGCCCCGGGGATGGAGAGGCGAACACCGGGGAGCTGTTTTTT
CASSPGDGEANTGELFF
>TRBJ1-2|TRBV7-9|NA|NA
TGTGCCAGCAGCTCGACAGTAAACTATGGCTACACCTTC
CASSSTVNYGYTF
>TRBJ1-5|TRBV6-6|NA|NA
TGTGCCAGCTCCAGGATTAGCAATCAGCCCCAGCATTTT
CASSRISNQPQHF
>TRBJ2-7|TRBV13|TRBD1|NA
TGTGCCAGCAGCCCGGGGACAGGGGGCGACGAGCAGTACTTC
CASSPGTGGDEQYF
>TRBJ1-1|TRBV6-5|NA|NA
TGTGCCAGCAGTTTTTCGGAAGACACTGAAGCTTTCTTT
CASSFSEDTEAFF
>TRBJ1-2|TRBV11-2|TRBD1|NA
TGTGCCAGCACGCCGACAGGGAGGGAGGACTATGGCTACACCTTC
CASTPTGREDYGYTF
>TRBJ1-2|TRBV5-1|TRBD1|NA
TGCGCCAGCAGCCCCGGACAGGGACGCTATGGCTACACCTTC
CASSPGQGRYGYTF
>TRBJ2-5|TRBV21-1|NA|NA
TGTGCCAGCAGCAAAGGGCGGGAGGGGCGAGAAGAGACCCAGTACTTC
CASSKGREGREETQYF
>TRBJ1-3|TRBV2|NA|NA
TGTGCCAGCAGTGGATATGAGGCTGGAAACACCATATATTTT
CASSGYEAGNTIYF
>TRBJ1-1|TRBV19|NA|NA
TGTGCCAGTAGTATAGGGTACAGCGAGTGGACTGAAGCTTTCTTT
CASSIGYSEWTEAFF
>TRBJ2-7|TRBV6-5|NA|NA
TGTGCCAGCAGTGCGAGCTCCTACGAGCAGTACTTC
CASSASSYEQYF
>TRBJ2-3|TRBV5-1|TRBD1|NA
TGCGCCAGCAGCGAAGTAGGGACAGGGACTAGCACAGATACGCAGTATTTT
CASSEVGTGTSTDTQYF
>TRBJ2-1|TRBV6-4|TRBD2|NA
TGTGCCAGCAGTGACTCTAGCGGGGGGGCCAATGAGCAGTTCTTC
CASSDSSGGANEQFF
>TRBJ2-3|TRBV27|TRBD1|NA
TGTGCCAGCAGTTTAAGGGACAGGTTCACAGATACGCAGTATTTT
CASSLRDRFTDTQYF
>TRBJ2-3|TRBV7-8|TRBD2|NA
TGTGCCAGCAGCCAACCCGGACTAGCGGGGAGATCAGATACGCAGTATTTT
CASSQPGLAGRSDTQYF
>TRBJ2-5|TRBV4-3|TRBD2|NA
TGCGCCAGCAGCCAAGACCTAGCGGGGAACCAAGAGACCCAGTACTTC
CASSQDLAGNQETQYF
>TRBJ2-1|TRBV5-6|NA|once
TGTGCCAGCAGCGGGGGGGCCGGGAATGAGCAGTTCTTC
CASSGGAGNEQFF
>TRBJ2-3|TRBV5-1|TRBD2|NA
TGCGCCAGCAGCTTGGGACTAGCGGGGGCAGATACGCAGTATTTT
CASSLGLAGADTQYF
>TRBJ2-7|TRBV11-2|TRBD1|NA
TGTGCCAGCAGCTTAGGCCCCGGGACAGGGGGTCGGGAGCAGTACTTC
CASSLGPGTGGREQYF
>TRBJ2-7|TRBV7-9|NA|NA
TGTGCCAGCAGCTCGAGCTTAGCCTACGAGCAGTACTTC
CASSSSLAYEQYF
>TRBJ2-7|TRBV19|TRBD2|once
TGTGCCAGCCACCCCCGGGGGGGCCCCCTGGGAGAGCAGTACTTC
CASHPRGGPLGEQYF
>TRBJ2-5|TRBV4-1|NA|NA
TGCGCCAGCAGCCCCGAAGGGCAAGAGACCCAGTACTTC
CASSPEGQETQYF
>TRBJ2-3|TRBV7-9|NA|NA
TGTGCCAGCAGCTGGGACCGAACCACAGATACGCAGTATTTT
CASSWDRTTDTQYF
>TRBJ2-7|TRBV5-6|NA|NA
TGTGCCAGCAGCTTGTCAAGCGTACCCGCCTACGAGCAGTACTTC
CASSLSSVPAYEQYF
>TRBJ2-7|TRBV6-4|NA|NA
TGTGCCAGCAGTGACTTCGGCTACGAGCAGTACTTC
CASSDFGYEQYF
>TRBJ2-1|TRBV4-3|NA|NA
TGCGCCAGCAGCCAAGATCAGGGGAGGCAGTTCTTC
CASSQDQGRQFF
>TRBJ2-1|TRBV9|TRBD2|NA
TGTGCCAGCAGCCCGGGACTAGCGGGGGGGGATGAGCAGTTCTTC
CASSPGLAGGDEQFF
>TRBJ1-4|TRBV5-6|NA|NA
TGTGCCAGCAGCCCGAGGAGGACGCGCGGGGGGAATGAAAAACTGTTTTTT
CASSPRRTRGGNEKLFF
>TRBJ2-5|TRBV9|TRBD2|NA
TGTGCCAGCAGCGCTAGCGGGAGGCCCCAAGAGACCCAGTACTTC
CASSASGRPQETQYF
>TRBJ2-3|TRBV11-3|NA|NA
TGTGCCAGCAGCCCCTCACCCCGGTATACGCAGTATTTT
CASSPSPRYTQYF
>TRBJ2-7|TRBV21-1|NA|NA
TGTGCCAGCAGCAAAGATGGCCTGTACTTC
CASSKDGLYF